This T cell receptor (beta chain) was identified in a study of blood T cell repertoires in COVID-19. Study in general: The samples span acute and convalescent COVID-19 from the United States, Italy and Spain. T cells, B-cell-depleted T cells, or PBMCs supplied cDNA or gDNA.

Per germline, CDR1 LNHDA and CDR2 SQIVND (reference sequence). V lost 2 bases and J lost 4; bases outside the gene matches: 5. This CDR3 has 16 amino acids. Authors' processing steps: Amplifying reference gene primers gave estimates of nucleated cell counts. Some clones are missing from TCRdb's copy, which holds only in-frame ones; the method was immunoSEQ multiplex PCR. V, J and clone size were drawn from that table, and D and trimming were deduced from the DNA. The data show about 160,000 clones, more than 75% seen once. The chain combines TRBV19 with TRBJ2-3; TRBD1 agrees at 11 bases. The receptor was derived from a middle-aged man with acute or convalescent COVID-19. The sample taken for sequencing was peripheral blood. As DNA, the CDR3 is TGTGCCAGTAGTATACCTCCGGGACAGGGGGCAGATACGCAGTATTTT. Translated, it gives CASSIPPGQGADTQYF. Supplemented by reference TRBV19 and TRBJ2-3, the full variable domain reads DGGITQSPKYLFRKEGQNVTLSCEQNLNHDAMYWYRQDPGQGLRLIYYSQIVNDFQKGDIAEGYSVSREKKESFPLTVTSAQKNPTAFYLCASSIPPGQGADTQYFGPGTRLTVL.